The 10 T cell receptor beta chains in this list originate from one sample, sequenced in a study of cytomegalovirus exposure and HLA in healthy donors (dated by TCRdb to the late 2010s). The library was obtained by the immunoSEQ multiplex PCR assay. A mixture of 60 forward primers for TCR Vbeta segments and 13 reverse primers for TCR Jbeta segments was used in the multiplex PCR. This is the immuneACCESS table as TCRdb keeps it, with only in-frame sequences that have V and J called. A part of the clones is gone; compared with another copy, unresolved V genes explain less than half, and the rest is unexplained. The data table for this sample lists 130,000 or so clones. The top ten hold about 1.5% of the sample. The sequencing sample was made of PBMCs. The receptors come from a middle-aged woman in good health and CMV-seropositive.

The rearrangement uses TRBV28 and TRBJ2-2; 7 nucleotides align to TRBD2. The ends lost 5 bases at V and 4 bases at J; junction bases unmatched: 10. This CDR3 spans 16 amino acids. In germline, CDR1 is MDHEN, CDR2 SYDVKM. The CDR3 nucleotides read TGTGCCAGCAGTCAACCTGGGAGGGCCGTCACCGGGGAGCTGTTTTTT. Translated, it gives CASSQPGRAVTGELFF.

This chain connects TRBV27 to TRBJ2-3; 12 bases are shared with TRBD1. The trim removed 6 bases at V and 6 bases at J, leaving 13 bases unmatched. CDR3 length: 17 residues. Germline V CDR1 and CDR2: MNHEY, SMNVEV (reference sequence). CDR3 DNA: TGTGCCAGCAGCGATCCCGGGACAGGGGGCCGGCACGATACGCAGTATTTT. Translating it yields CASSDPGTGGRHDTQYF.

The chain recombines TRBV18 with TRBJ1-1, with a weak D call TRBD1 (5 bases). The V end lost 2 bases, the J end lost 1 base, and 8 bases lay between the germline ends. The CDR3 runs 14 residues. Germline V gene lookup returns CDR1 KGHSH and CDR2 LQKENI. The CDR3: CASSPYRTNTEAFF. CDR3 DNA: TGTGCCAGCTCACCATACAGGACGAACACTGAAGCTTTCTTT.

The genes are TRBV2 and TRBJ2-6, with a tentative D call TRBD1 (6 bases). In germline, CDR1 is SNHLY, CDR2 FYNNEI. The CDR3 is 17 residues long. The germline V and J ends were trimmed by 7 bases and 0 bases, with 16 bases remaining between them. The CDR3 reads CASIPDRANSGANVLTF. The CDR3, as DNA: TGTGCCAGCATCCCGGACAGAGCTAACTCTGGGGCCAACGTCCTGACTTTC.

The gene calls are TRBV2 and TRBJ2-7; 7 positions agree with TRBD1. Germline V gives CDR1 SNHLY, CDR2 FYNNEI. Germline trimming cut 5 bases from V and 6 bases from J; bases unmatched to any gene: 10. CDR3 length: 14 residues. The CDR3 reads CASSRGQFSSEQYF. The CDR3 DNA follows: TGTGCCAGCAGTAGGGGACAGTTTTCCAGCGAGCAGTACTTC.

The gene calls are TRBV6-5 and TRBJ2-5; weak D call: TRBD2 (7 bases). Germline V gene data show CDR1 as MNHEY and CDR2 as SVGAGI. CDR3 length equals 15 residues. V gave up 5 bases and J gave up 4 bases, with 17 bases separating them. The CDR3 spells CASSHRGATGETQYF. The CDR3 DNA reads as TGTGCCAGCAGTCACCGGGGGGCTACGGGAGAGACCCAGTACTTC.

The chain is built from TRBV7-8 and TRBJ1-5; D possibly corresponds to TRBD1 (6 bases). The CDR3 has 15 residues. Germline loops: CDR1 SGHVS, CDR2 FQNEAQ. With 1 base removed from V and 3 bases from J, the gap between germline ends came to 10 bases. Here the CDR3 reads CASSLEQGTNQPQHF. The CDR3 DNA reads TGTGCCAGCAGCTTAGAACAGGGTACCAATCAGCCCCAGCATTTT. Supplemented by reference TRBV7-8 and TRBJ1-5, the full variable domain reads GAGVSQSPRYKVAKRGQDVALRCDPISGHVSLFWYQQALGQGPEFLTYFQNEAQLDKSGLPSDRFFAERPEGSVSTLKIQRTQQEDSAVYLCASSLEQGTNQPQHFGDGTRLSIL.

The chain recombines TRBV25-1 with TRBJ1-1, with 7 positions matching TRBD1. V dropped 2 bases and J dropped 1; count of bases not matched to a gene: 4. CDR1 is MGHDK, CDR2 SYGVNS, per germline. This CDR3 has 15 residues. The DNA of the CDR3 is TGTGCCAGCAGTGAAAATAGACAGGGGAACACTGAAGCTTTCTTT. Translation gives CASSENRQGNTEAFF. The full variable domain, rest sourced from reference TRBV25-1 and TRBJ1-1, is EADIYQTPRYLVIGTGKKITLECSQTMGHDKMYWYQQDPGMELHLIHYSYGVNSTEKGDLSSESTVSRIRTEHFPLTLESARPSHTSQYLCASSENRQGNTEAFFGQGTRLTVV.

The chain uses TRBV4-1 and TRBJ2-3, with 10 bases fitting TRBD2. Per germline, CDR1 MGHRA and CDR2 YSYEKL. Unmatched junction bases numbered 8, after V lost 7 bases and J lost 7 bases. The CDR3 is 14 amino acids. DNA for the CDR3: TGCGCCAGCAAACTAGCGGGAAGATCAAATACGCAGTATTTT. Its translation: CASKLAGRSNTQYF.

The chain employs TRBV10-3 and TRBJ1-3; possibly TRBD1 for D (6 bases). V lost 5 bases and J 1 base, leaving 9 bases between the germline ends. This CDR3 spans 14 amino acids. Germline V CDR1 and CDR2: ENHRY, SYGVKD. CDR3 protein: CAISSGASGNTIYF. In DNA form, the CDR3 reads TGTGCCATCAGTTCAGGGGCTTCTGGAAACACCATATATTTT.